The rows below give T cell receptor beta chains drawn from one sample of a study of T cell clonotyping in hematopoietic cell transplantation. Some clones are missing from TCRdb's copy, which holds only in-frame ones; the method was immunoSEQ multiplex PCR. The sample gives about 76,000 clones, roughly 95% of which show up once; about 1.8% is in the top ten. The starting material was peripheral blood mononuclear cells, obtained before stem cell transplant. The receptors were gathered from a woman in her forties or fifties with acute myeloid leukemia. Some clones in this sample may be carry-over from other donors' samples. CDR3s include the opening cysteine and the closing phenylalanine or tryptophan. Fields, in order: V gene, D gene, clone size, J gene, CDR3 protein, CDR3 DNA. A D gene is named only where the DNA matches it firmly. Only part of the rows carry a size: once, few, many, or a class if the clone is expanded.

>TRBV2|TRBD2|once|TRBJ2-7
CASSGLAGSEYEQYF
TGTGCCAGCAGTGGACTAGCGGGTTCGGAATACGAGCAGTACTTC
>TRBV27|NA|NA|TRBJ2-3
CASSLARASGTDTQYF
TGTGCCAGCAGTTTAGCCAGGGCTTCTGGCACAGATACGCAGTATTTT
>TRBV6-6|NA|NA|TRBJ1-1
CAGSTGDTEAFF
TGTGCCGGCAGCACGGGGGACACTGAAGCTTTCTTT
>TRBV30|NA|few|TRBJ1-1
CAWSDLARGDTEAFF
TGTGCCTGGAGCGACCTGGCCAGGGGAGATACTGAAGCTTTCTTT
>TRBV7-8|TRBD1|NA|TRBJ1-2
CASSLEGQRYGYTF
TGTGCCAGCAGCTTAGAGGGACAGCGTTATGGCTACACCTTC
>TRBV30|NA|NA|TRBJ2-2
CAWKQLQNTGELFF
TGTGCCTGGAAACAGCTTCAAAACACCGGGGAGCTGTTTTTT
>TRBV5-1|NA|NA|TRBJ1-2
CASSPSGVGYTF
TGCGCCAGCAGCCCGTCGGGGGTTGGCTACACCTTC
>TRBV30|NA|NA|TRBJ1-3
CAWSVPAGKNRNTIYF
TGTGCCTGGAGTGTACCAGCGGGGAAAAACAGAAACACCATATATTTT
>TRBV6-1|NA|NA|TRBJ2-3
CASSEYGTDTQYF
TGTGCCAGCAGTGAATACGGGACAGATACGCAGTATTTT
>TRBV28|NA|NA|TRBJ2-5
CASSYREGETQYF
TGTGCCAGCAGTTATCGGGAAGGAGAGACCCAGTACTTC
>TRBV5-1|NA|NA|TRBJ2-3
CASSFTNNVNTDTQYF
TGCGCCAGCAGCTTCACTAATAACGTGAACACAGATACGCAGTATTTT
>TRBV28|TRBD2|NA|TRBJ2-1
CASSPNSGVNNEQFF
TGTGCCAGCAGTCCGAATAGCGGGGTAAACAATGAGCAGTTCTTC
>TRBV5-1|TRBD1|NA|TRBJ2-2
CASSWGQTPTGELFF
TGCGCCAGCAGCTGGGGACAGACACCCACCGGGGAGCTGTTTTTT
>TRBV7-9|TRBD2|once|TRBJ2-1
CASSPGLAASNEQFF
TGTGCCAGCAGCCCCGGACTAGCGGCCTCCAATGAGCAGTTCTTC
>TRBV29-1|NA|NA|TRBJ2-1
CSGKGDYNEQFF
TGCAGCGGAAAGGGGGACTACAATGAGCAGTTCTTC
>TRBV7-9|NA|NA|TRBJ2-2
CASSSGHKNTGELFF
TGTGCCAGCAGCTCGGGACACAAGAACACCGGGGAGCTGTTTTTT
>TRBV4-2|TRBD2|NA|TRBJ2-1
CASSQDGASGGADSEQFF
TGTGCCAGCAGCCAAGATGGAGCTAGCGGGGGGGCTGACAGTGAGCAGTTCTTC
>TRBV6-1|NA|NA|TRBJ2-7
CASSLTGTNSAEQYF
TGTGCCAGCAGTCTAACAGGAACTAACTCGGCCGAGCAGTACTTC
>TRBV9|NA|NA|TRBJ2-3
CASSPSRSTDTQYF
TGTGCCAGCAGCCCGAGCAGGAGCACAGATACGCAGTATTTT
>TRBV15|TRBD2|NA|TRBJ2-3
CATSRGLAGGIDTQYF
TGTGCCACCAGCAGAGGGCTAGCGGGGGGTATAGATACGCAGTATTTT
>TRBV29-1|TRBD1|NA|TRBJ2-7
CSVEDLSQGCRSPYEQYF
TGCAGCGTTGAAGATCTGTCACAGGGGTGCCGCTCGCCCTACGAGCAGTACTTC
>TRBV27|TRBD1|NA|TRBJ2-1
CASSLLGDRDNEQFF
TGTGCCAGCAGTTTATTGGGGGACAGAGACAATGAGCAGTTCTTC
>TRBV29-1|NA|NA|TRBJ1-5
CSVEETVNQPQHF
TGCAGCGTTGAGGAGACAGTAAATCAGCCCCAGCATTTT
>TRBV7-9|NA|NA|TRBJ2-5
CASSPPGETQYF
TGTGCCAGCAGTCCCCCGGGAGAGACCCAGTACTTC
>TRBV5-1|TRBD2|NA|TRBJ2-3
CASSQERGDTDTQYF
TGCGCCAGCAGCCAGGAGCGGGGGGACACAGATACGCAGTATTTT
>TRBV6-5|NA|NA|TRBJ1-2
CASSYATDVYGYTF
TGTGCCAGCAGTTACGCGACGGACGTTTATGGCTACACCTTC
>TRBV6-1|NA|NA|TRBJ2-7
CASSETGSSYEQYF
TGTGCCAGCAGTGAAACCGGGAGCTCCTACGAGCAGTACTTC
>TRBV29-1|NA|NA|TRBJ2-7
CSVEWLHRHTSYEQYF
TGCAGCGTTGAGTGGTTACACAGACATACCTCCTACGAGCAGTACTTC
>TRBV7-2|NA|NA|TRBJ2-3
CASSQTTLSTDTQYF
TGTGCCAGCAGCCAGACTACTCTAAGCACAGATACGCAGTATTTT
>TRBV27|TRBD1|NA|TRBJ1-5
CASSLTPEGAVQPQHF
TGTGCCAGCAGTTTAACGCCAGAGGGGGCTGTTCAGCCCCAGCATTTT
>TRBV19|NA|NA|TRBJ2-5
CASSIGSFEGTQYF
TGTGCCAGTAGTATTGGGTCTTTCGAGGGGACCCAGTACTTC
>TRBV28|NA|NA|TRBJ2-2
CASSSGTSNTGELFF
TGTGCCAGCAGCTCCGGGACATCGAACACCGGGGAGCTGTTTTTT
>TRBV27|TRBD1|NA|TRBJ2-2
CASSSSIWTGGTGELFF
TGTGCCAGCAGTTCCTCGATCTGGACAGGAGGAACCGGGGAGCTGTTTTTT
>TRBV28|NA|NA|TRBJ1-1
CASTPPFLGTEAFF
TGTGCCAGCACCCCCCCCTTTCTGGGGACTGAAGCTTTCTTT
>TRBV4-1|NA|once|TRBJ2-7
CASSHPGTGSYEQYF
TGCGCCAGCAGCCACCCCGGGACTGGATCCTACGAGCAGTACTTC
>TRBV19|TRBD1|once|TRBJ1-1
CASTGQGIGDTEAFF
TGTGCCAGTACCGGACAGGGAATAGGAGACACTGAAGCTTTCTTT
>TRBV21-1|NA|NA|TRBJ1-2
CASRPTGGHPGVYGYTF
TGTGCCAGCAGGCCGACAGGGGGCCATCCCGGGGTATATGGCTACACCTTC
>TRBV7-6|TRBD1|NA|TRBJ2-5
CASSTYRGHQETQYF
TGTGCCAGCAGCACGTACAGGGGGCACCAAGAGACCCAGTACTTC
>TRBV25-1|NA|once|TRBJ2-7
CASSDSGRTYEQYF
TGTGCCAGCAGTGACTCAGGGAGAACCTACGAGCAGTACTTC
>TRBV5-4|NA|NA|TRBJ2-1
CASSLGGVNDQFF
TGTGCCAGCAGCTTGGGAGGGGTTAATGACCAGTTCTTC
>TRBV5-1|NA|NA|TRBJ1-2
CASSVVQGGFGYTF
TGCGCCAGCAGCGTGGTGCAGGGAGGATTTGGCTACACCTTC
>TRBV28|NA|NA|TRBJ1-1
CASISTANTEAFF
TGTGCCAGCATCTCGACGGCTAACACTGAAGCTTTCTTT